These 29 T cell receptor beta chains came from one sample sequenced in a study of long-term antiretroviral therapy in people with HIV. Investigators performed immunoSEQ version v3.0 at survey level. Method: immunoSEQ multiplex PCR; TCRdb's copy keeps in-frame clones and lacks some. The sample consists of roughly 18,000 clones, about nine tenths of them appearing once. Sequenced material: unsorted PBMCs, taken 3 years after starting antiretroviral therapy. These receptors were obtained from a man in his fifties with HIV.

V gene TRBV30 combines with J gene TRBJ1-5; D gene uncertain. The V gene's germline CDR1 is GTSNPN and CDR2 SVGIG (reference sequence). The CDR3 is 12 residues long. Between the trimmed V and J ends, which lost 2 bases and 6 bases, there was a span of 8 bases. The DNA of the CDR3 is TGTGCCTGGAGTCCTGGTAGTCAGCCCCAGCATTTT. Translating gives CAWSPGSQPQHF.

J is TRBJ1-1 and V is TRBV19; tentative D call: TRBD1 (5 bases). V lost 5 bases, J lost 1 base, and 11 bases lay in between. This CDR3 region has 14 residues. Germline CDR1 is LNHDA and CDR2 is SQIVND (reference sequence). CDR3 bases: TGTGCCAGTAGTCCACCCCAGGGGAACACTGAAGCTTTCTTT. Protein: CASSPPQGNTEAFF. The full variable domain, its missing parts supplied by reference TRBV19 and TRBJ1-1, is DGGITQSPKYLFRKEGQNVTLSCEQNLNHDAMYWYRQDPGQGLRLIYYSQIVNDFQKGDIAEGYSVSREKKESFPLTVTSAQKNPTAFYLCASSPPQGNTEAFFGQGTRLTVV.

The rearrangement links TRBV29-1 to TRBJ1-1; the match to TRBD1 covers 7 bases. Germline CDR1 reads SQVTM; CDR2 reads ANQGSEA. Losses at the gene ends were 1 base for V and 4 bases for J; bases not matched to a gene: 6. This CDR3 region has 14 residues. Here the CDR3 DNA reads TGCAGCGTTGAAGGAGAACAGGGGAGCACTGAAGCTTTCTTT. It is translated as CSVEGEQGSTEAFF.

The V and J genes are TRBV5-1 and TRBJ2-7, with unresolved D. Germline V lookup: CDR1 SGHRS, CDR2 YFSETQ. Trimming took 0 bases from V and 0 from J, leaving 10 bases between them. The length of the CDR3 is 15 residues. Written as DNA, the CDR3 is TGCGCCAGCAGCTTGGACGGCGGCGGCTCCTACGAGCAGTACTTC. Its protein product is CASSLDGGGSYEQYF.

V usage is TRBV5-5 and J usage is TRBJ2-1, with 9 bases aligning to TRBD1. Germline-derived CDR1 and CDR2 are SGHKS and YYEKEE (reference sequence). V lost 4 bases, J lost 0 bases, and 5 bases stayed unmatched. The CDR3 length is 16 residues. CDR3 region: CASSKGQGSSYNEQFF. CDR3 nucleotide sequence: TGTGCCAGCAGCAAGGGACAGGGAAGCTCCTACAATGAGCAGTTCTTC.

The CDR3 DNA follows: TGTGCCAGCAGCGCTGACGTCTCCTCTGGAAACACCATATATTTT. Its translation is CASSADVSSGNTIYF. This chain joins TRBV9 and TRBJ1-3; no clear D gene. This CDR3 spans 15 amino acids. Germline V gene data show CDR1 as SGDLS and CDR2 as YYNGEE. The V gene lost 3 bases and the J gene lost 0 bases, with 10 bases spanning the gap.

The rearrangement uses TRBV7-2 and TRBJ2-3; TRBD2 is a possible D gene (5 bases). The CDR3 runs to 12 residues. The V end lost 4 bases, the J end lost 7 bases, and 9 bases lay between the germline ends. Germline V gene data show CDR1 as SGHTA and CDR2 as FQGNSA. The CDR3 reads CASSSDLYTQYF. DNA of the CDR3: TGTGCCAGCAGCTCGGACTTGTATACGCAGTATTTT.

Here the CDR3 reads CASSPGPRGNQPQHF. The CDR3 region has the DNA TGTGCCAGCAGTCCGGGCCCCCGAGGCAATCAGCCCCAGCATTTT. The chain employs TRBV27 and TRBJ1-5, with D uncertain. The CDR3 extends over 15 amino acids. Germline V gene data show CDR1 as MNHEY and CDR2 as SMNVEV (reference sequence). The V end lost 5 bases, the J end lost 2 bases, and 13 bases lay between the germline ends.

This clone was counted a single time. The genes are TRBV6-1 and TRBJ2-7, with TRBD2 matching 7 bases. The CDR3 totals 14 residues. In germline, CDR1 is MNHNS, CDR2 SASEGT. Germline trimming cut 6 bases from V and 0 bases from J; bases unmatched to any gene: 5. CDR3 sequence: CASRGGGTSYEQYF. As DNA, the CDR3 is TGTGCCAGCAGAGGCGGGGGAACCTCCTACGAGCAGTACTTC.

The chain combines TRBV5-4 with TRBJ2-2; D is unresolved. Trimming removed 2 bases at V and 1 base at J, with 9 bases between. Per germline, CDR1 SGHNT and CDR2 YYREEE (reference sequence). The CDR3 is 15 residues long. CDR3: CASSFLAGNTGELFF. CDR3 DNA: TGTGCCAGCAGCTTCTTAGCCGGGAACACCGGGGAGCTGTTTTTT.

The chain uses TRBV28 and TRBJ1-5; 12 bases align to TRBD1. With V trimmed by 6 bases and J by 6 bases, 6 bases remained unmatched. This CDR3 region has 15 residues. Germline V gene data show CDR1 as MDHEN and CDR2 as SYDVKM. CDR3 sequence: CASRGRDRGPQPQHF. For the CDR3, the DNA is TGTGCCAGCAGGGGAAGGGACAGGGGGCCTCAGCCCCAGCATTTT.

The chain uses TRBV10-3 and TRBJ2-5; a possible D gene is TRBD1 (5 bases). The germline V gene has CDR1 ENHRY and CDR2 SYGVKD. CDR3 length: 14 amino acids. The V gene lost 6 bases and the J gene lost 2 bases, with 13 bases spanning the gap. This CDR3 is CAISQGSTQETQYF. The CDR3 DNA sequence: TGTGCCATCAGCCAGGGCAGCACACAAGAGACCCAGTACTTC.

The chain uses TRBV6-6 and TRBJ2-3; TRBD1 is a possible D gene (5 bases). Trimming removed 3 bases at V and 3 bases at J, with 10 bases between. Germline CDR1 MNHNY, CDR2 SVGAGI (reference sequence). The CDR3 is 14 amino acids. This chain's CDR3 is CASSYGQNTDTQYF. The CDR3 DNA sequence: TGTGCCAGCAGTTATGGACAAAATACAGATACGCAGTATTTT.

V is TRBV29-1 and J is TRBJ1-1, with TRBD1 matching over 7 bases. The germline CDR1 and CDR2 sequences are SQVTM and ANQGSEA. V lost 3 bases and J lost 4; bases outside the gene matches: 8. The CDR3 has 14 amino acids. The CDR3, as DNA: TGCAGCGTTGATGAGGGGGCGGCGGTCACTGAAGCTTTCTTT. Translation: CSVDEGAAVTEAFF.

This clone is medium-sized (0.01 to 0.1%) within its sample. This sequence joins TRBV6-1 and TRBJ1-2; D is undetermined. This CDR3 spans 14 amino acids. Germline CDR1 and CDR2: MNHNS and SASEGT. V lost 1 base and J 3 bases, leaving 9 bases between the germline ends. The CDR3 DNA is TGTGCCAGCAGTGAAGGGAGCACCTACTATGGCTACACCTTC. It yields the protein CASSEGSTYYGYTF.

The V gene is TRBV19, the J gene TRBJ2-1, with 7 positions matching TRBD2. Germline loops: CDR1 LNHDA, CDR2 SQIVND (reference sequence). V lost 2 bases to trimming and J lost 0 bases; unmatched junction nucleotides: 1. The CDR3 loop spans 15 amino acids. For the CDR3, the DNA is TGTGCCAGTAGTATAAGCGGGGACTCCTACAATGAGCAGTTCTTC. Residues: CASSISGDSYNEQFF.

The V and J genes are TRBV25-1 and TRBJ2-3; 7 positions match TRBD1. V gave up 4 bases and J gave up 1 base; unmatched junction bases: 5. The CDR3 length is 15 residues. Germline CDR1 MGHDK, CDR2 SYGVNS. CDR3 coding DNA: TGTGCCAGCAGTGGGCGACAGGGAGGCACAGATACGCAGTATTTT. Residues: CASSGRQGGTDTQYF. Combining the CDR3 with reference TRBV25-1 and TRBJ2-3 gives the whole variable domain EADIYQTPRYLVIGTGKKITLECSQTMGHDKMYWYQQDPGMELHLIHYSYGVNSTEKGDLSSESTVSRIRTEHFPLTLESARPSHTSQYLCASSGRQGGTDTQYFGPGTRLTVL.

This clone was picked up one time. This chain uses TRBV30 with TRBJ1-1, with D possibly being TRBD1 (5 bases). From germline, CDR1 is GTSNPN and CDR2 SVGIG (reference sequence). The CDR3 length is 17 residues. Trimming left V 4 bases short and J 1 base short, with 22 bases between. CDR3 bases: TGTGCCTGGAAAGGGTTTTACCGGGGCGGGAAGAACACTGAAGCTTTCTTT. It specifies CAWKGFYRGGKNTEAFF.

The gene calls are TRBV19 and TRBJ2-2, with no clear D. Trimming shortened V by 3 bases and J by 5 bases, and 19 bases separated the two germline ends. CDR3 length equals 17 residues. CDR1 LNHDA and CDR2 SQIVND come from the germline V gene (reference sequence). The CDR3 bases are TGTGCCAGTAGTATGAGGACGGTTAGGGCAGAGACCGGGGAGCTGTTTTTT. Its translation is CASSMRTVRAETGELFF.

The gene calls are TRBV11-2 and TRBJ2-7; D possibly corresponds to TRBD2 (6 bases). The V end was cut by 5 bases, the J end by 3 bases, with 17 bases between. The length of the CDR3 is 15 residues. Germline V gives CDR1 SGHAT, CDR2 FQNNGV. Written as DNA, the CDR3 is TGTGCCAGCAGCCCCGGGACTTCGTCGGGCTACGAGCAGTACTTC. Protein product: CASSPGTSSGYEQYF.

The CDR3 loop is CASSTDPGTGGRYGYTF. The CDR3 DNA follows: TGCGCCAGCAGCACAGACCCCGGGACAGGGGGGAGGTATGGCTACACCTTC. This chain connects TRBV5-1 to TRBJ1-2, with 11 bases lining up with TRBD1. CDR1 and CDR2 from the germline V gene are SGHRS and YFSETQ. V was clipped by 4 bases and J by 5 bases; unmatched bases: 13. The CDR3 is 17 residues long.

In regard to this clone: The junction differs from germline at one of its ends, possibly a read error. V is TRBV6-1 and J is TRBJ2-1; 8 bases line up with TRBD2. From germline, CDR1 is MNHNS and CDR2 SASEGT. The CDR3 consists of 16 residues. Here the CDR3 reads CAGSEMASGFYNEQFF. The CDR3 DNA is TGTGCCGGCAGTGAGATGGCTAGCGGGTTCTACAATGAGCAGTTCTTC.

The chain combines TRBV30 with TRBJ2-2; 10 bases agree with TRBD1. The CDR3 runs to 17 residues. CDR1 is GTSNPN and CDR2 is SVGIG in the germline V gene (reference sequence). The ends lost 1 base at V and 2 bases at J; junction bases unmatched: 7. As DNA, the CDR3 is TGTGCCTGGAGTGAGGGGGACAGGGGTCCTAACACCGGGGAGCTGTTTTTT. Amino acid sequence: CAWSEGDRGPNTGELFF.

The chain has TRBV6-5 and TRBJ2-3; 8 positions match TRBD2. The CDR3 is 15 residues long. The germline V gene has CDR1 MNHEY and CDR2 SVGAGI. V shed 2 bases and J 1 base; nucleotides not matched to a gene: 2. CDR3 sequence (DNA): TGTGCCAGCAGTTACCGGCGGGGGGGCACAGATACGCAGTATTTT. Encoded protein: CASSYRRGGTDTQYF.

The rearrangement uses TRBV10-3 and TRBJ2-1; TRBD2 matches at 11 bases. This CDR3 is built from 12 residues. Germline-derived CDR1 and CDR2 are ENHRY and SYGVKD. CDR3 region: CGTSGPYNEQFF. The CDR3 nucleotides are TGTGGGACTAGCGGGCCCTACAATGAGCAGTTCTTC.

This rearrangement joins TRBV9 to TRBJ1-3, with 9 bases identical to TRBD1. With 4 bases clipped from V and 7 bases from J, the junction kept 9 bases outside the gene matches. CDR3 length: 15 amino acids. CDR1 is SGDLS, CDR2 YYNGEE, per germline. CDR3 in DNA: TGTGCCAGCAGCCGACCGGGACAGGGTATTAACACCATATATTTT. Residues: CASSRPGQGINTIYF.

The CDR3 here is CASSQDSDSYEQYF. CDR3 in DNA: TGCGCCAGCAGCCAAGACAGCGATTCCTACGAGCAGTACTTC. V gene TRBV4-1 combines with J gene TRBJ2-7, with D hard to call. Germline-derived CDR1 and CDR2 are MGHRA and YSYEKL. Deletions cut 0 bases from V and 1 base from J, with 7 bases between. This CDR3 has 14 amino acids.

This chain uses TRBV11-1 with TRBJ2-7, with TRBD1 identical over 7 bases. In germline, CDR1 is SGHAT, CDR2 FQDESV (reference sequence). This CDR3 is 14 amino acids long. Trimming took 1 base from V and 6 from J; bases not matched to a gene: 6. The CDR3 loop is CASSLDRGRLEQYF. The CDR3 bases are TGTGCCAGCAGCTTAGACAGGGGAAGACTCGAGCAGTACTTC.

The chain uses TRBV6-4 and TRBJ1-2, with 7 bases aligning to TRBD1. Germline V gene sequence: CDR1 MRHNA, CDR2 SNTAGT. The length of the CDR3 is 14 residues. V shed 3 bases, J shed 8 bases, and the junction held 9 bases outside the gene matches. The CDR3 sequence: CASSESGTERGYTF. DNA of the CDR3: TGTGCCAGCAGTGAGTCCGGGACAGAAAGGGGCTACACCTTC.